This passage covers 13 T cell receptor beta chains from one sample sequenced in a study of T-cell memory formation after mild COVID-19. Each CDR3 protein gets one entry after TCRdb re-called the 5' RACE reads with MiXCR. The repertoire includes roughly 110,000 distinct CDR3 sequences, around 12% of them detected once, and approximately 30% sits in the top ten. Sequenced material: PBMCs or a T cell subset sorted from them (not recorded which). Source of these receptors: an adult woman who had mild COVID-19 (a few samples of this study predate the infection). Cell type and time point are not known.

This clonotype came up a few times. The chain uses TRBV4-3 and TRBJ2-1; TRBD2 agrees at 13 bases. This CDR3 contains 16 residues. Germline loops: CDR1 LGHNA, CDR2 YSLEER. The J segment lost 9 bases and the V segment lost 3 bases, leaving 8 bases of the junction unmatched. The CDR3 loop is CASSHTGTSGITEQFF. The DNA of the CDR3 is TGCGCCAGCAGCCACACCGGGACTAGCGGGATAACTGAGCAGTTCTTC.

This clonotype occurred a few times. This rearrangement joins TRBV6-1 to TRBJ1-3, with D hard to call. Germline CDR1 is MNHNS and CDR2 is SASEGT. This CDR3 has 16 residues. V lost 8 bases and J 0 bases, leaving 17 bases between the germline ends. The CDR3 reads CASAEDVISSGNTIYF. The CDR3 nucleotides read TGTGCCAGCGCCGAGGATGTGATAAGCTCTGGAAACACCATATATTTT.

This rearrangement joins TRBV7-9 to TRBJ1-1; D gene unclear. The germline V gene has CDR1 SEHNR and CDR2 FQNEAQ (reference sequence). V lost 5 bases and J lost 6, with 19 bases in between. This CDR3 is built from 15 residues. This CDR3 is CASSPKETPAAEAFF. In nucleotides, the CDR3 is TGTGCCAGCAGCCCAAAGGAGACGCCTGCGGCTGAAGCTTTCTTT.

The chain recombines TRBV20-1 with TRBJ1-1; D is perhaps TRBD1 (5 bases). The CDR3 is 13 amino acids. Trimming removed 1 base at V and 5 bases at J, with 11 bases between. Looked up from germline, CDR1 is DFQATT and CDR2 is SNEGSKA (reference sequence). The CDR3 region is CSARGEGTTEAFF. The CDR3 bases are TGCAGTGCTAGAGGAGAGGGGACGACTGAAGCTTTCTTT.

A word on this clonotype: An end of the junction does not agree with germline; a read error may underlie this. The V and J genes are TRBV11-2 and TRBJ2-5; 9 positions agree with TRBD2. The CDR3 sequence is 18 residues long. Germline V gene data show CDR1 as SGHAT and CDR2 as FQNNGV. CDR3 coding DNA: TGTGCCAGCAGCATAGATGCACTAGCGGGTTCCGTTGGGGAGACCCAGTACTTC. Encoded protein: CASSIDALAGSVGETQYF.

In this sample, this clonotype turned up a few times. This sequence joins TRBV7-6 and TRBJ2-1, with 10 positions matching TRBD1. The V and J ends lost 6 bases and 5 bases, in that order; junction bases with no gene match: 4. This CDR3 spans 14 amino acids. Germline V gene lookup returns CDR1 SGHVS and CDR2 FNYEAQ. The DNA of the CDR3 is TGTGCCAGCAGTTGGGACAGGGGAGACAATGAGCAGTTCTTC. This translates into CASSWDRGDNEQFF.

The chain joins TRBV15 to TRBJ2-7, with no clear D. Trimming shortened V by 1 base and J by 0 bases, and 10 bases separated the two germline ends. Germline CDR1 LNHNV, CDR2 YYDKDF (reference sequence). The CDR3 has 15 residues. The CDR3 loop reads CATSRGSRPSYEQYF. The CDR3 DNA reads TGTGCCACCAGCAGAGGGTCCCGGCCCTCCTACGAGCAGTACTTC.

This sequence joins TRBV7-9 and TRBJ2-6, with TRBD1 matching 8 bases. J gave up 0 bases and V 4 bases, and 8 bases lay outside the gene matches. Germline CDR1 and CDR2: SEHNR and FQNEAQ (reference sequence). The CDR3 length is 18 residues. The CDR3 protein is CASSSPGTGPSGANVLTF. The CDR3 DNA reads as TGTGCCAGCAGCTCCCCCGGGACAGGACCCTCTGGGGCCAACGTCCTGACTTTC.

This clonotype has a count of ten or more. The rearrangement joins TRBV12-3 or TRBV12-4 to TRBJ2-3; 9 bases agree with TRBD2. The junction had 3 bases not matched to a gene; V was cut back by 1 base and J by 1 base. This CDR3 comprises 16 residues. The CDR3 sequence: CASSLEREVGTDTQYF. The CDR3 nucleotides are TGTGCCAGCAGTTTAGAGCGGGAGGTAGGCACAGATACGCAGTATTTT.

In its sample, this clonotype was seen a few times. The genes are TRBV15 and TRBJ2-7; D ambiguous. The CDR3 extends over 16 amino acids. Looked up from germline, CDR1 is LNHNV and CDR2 is YYDKDF (reference sequence). Trimming removed 2 bases at V and 6 bases at J, with 20 bases between. The CDR3: CATSRPRFKGPGEQYF. The CDR3, as DNA: TGTGCCACCAGCAGACCACGCTTTAAGGGCCCGGGCGAGCAGTACTTC.

This clonotype has a handful of counts. This chain's CDR3 is CASSLLERSYEQYF. CDR3 coding DNA: TGCGCCAGCAGCCTCCTCGAGAGGAGCTACGAGCAGTACTTC. The chain is built from TRBV4-1 and TRBJ2-7; D remains ambiguous. V was trimmed by 4 bases and J by 3 bases, leaving 13 bases between them. The CDR3 contains 14 residues. From germline, CDR1 is MGHRA and CDR2 YSYEKL.

This clonotype has only one observation. The chain links TRBV19 to TRBJ2-7; tentatively, D is TRBD1 (6 bases). CDR3 size: 14 residues. Per the germline V gene, CDR1 is LNHDA and CDR2 is SQIVND (reference sequence). V was clipped by 4 bases and J by 5 bases, with 15 bases between them. CDR3 nucleotides: TGTGCCAGTAGTACAACCAGGGGTCGGGACGAGCAGTACTTC. This encodes CASSTTRGRDEQYF.

There are a few counts of this clonotype. For the CDR3, the DNA is TGTGCCAGCAGTGTCATGGGGTGGGACGAGCAGTACTTC. Translation gives CASSVMGWDEQYF. The rearrangement links TRBV2 to TRBJ2-7, with D uncertain. The V gene's germline CDR1 is SNHLY and CDR2 FYNNEI. This CDR3 has 13 amino acids. V was clipped by 4 bases and J by 5 bases, with 12 bases between them.